This entry lists 20 T cell receptor beta chains sequenced from one sample in a study of T-cell reconstitution after alpha-beta-depleted transplantation in children. Unique molecular identifiers were incorporated during preparation of the TCRbeta library. TCRdb re-called the PCR reads with MiXCR, one entry per CDR3 protein. The sample gives 500,000 to 600,000 distinct CDR3 sequences, roughly 33% of which show up once; approximately 2.3% is in the top ten. The starting material was PBMCs from the stem cell graft donor, obtained from the stem cell graft. These receptors came from a human donor who donated a stem cell graft to a child with aplastic anemia.

The CDR3 coding sequence is TGCGCCAGCAGCCAAGAGCCTAATATTAATGAAAAACTGTTTTTT. Protein sequence: CASSQEPNINEKLFF. The genes are TRBV4-3 and TRBJ1-4; no reliable D call. V dropped 0 bases and J dropped 4 bases, with 9 bases sitting between them. The CDR3 loop spans 15 amino acids. Germline V gene data show CDR1 as LGHNA and CDR2 as YSLEER.

This clonotype appeared a few times. The chain employs TRBV18 and TRBJ1-2; D uncertain. There are 14 residues in the CDR3. Trimming took 3 bases from V and 4 from J, leaving 12 bases between them. Germline values: CDR1 KGHSH, CDR2 LQKENI. The CDR3 coding sequence is TGTGCCAGCTCACCGGGAACAGAAGGCTATGGCTACACCTTC. It is translated as CASSPGTEGYGYTF. Supplemented by reference TRBV18 and TRBJ1-2, the full variable domain reads NAGVMQNPRHLVRRRGQEARLRCSPMKGHSHVYWYRQLPEEGLKFMVYLQKENIIDESGMPKERFSAEFPKEGPSILRIQQVVRGDSAAYFCASSPGTEGYGYTFGSGTRLTVV.

The chain recombines TRBV7-2 with TRBJ2-3; D possibly corresponds to TRBD1 (6 bases). The CDR3 has 13 residues. Germline V CDR1 and CDR2: SGHTA, FQGNSA. V lost 7 bases, J lost 2 bases, and 10 bases lay in between. CDR3: CASTNRVTDTQYF. The DNA for the CDR3 is TGTGCCAGCACCAACAGGGTCACAGATACGCAGTATTTT.

This clonotype was detected a few times. This sequence joins TRBV20-1 and TRBJ2-7; D ambiguous. The CDR3 has 13 amino acids. Germline V gives CDR1 DFQATT, CDR2 SNEGSKA (reference sequence). With 3 bases removed from V and 1 base from J, the gap between germline ends came to 10 bases. The CDR3 spells CSASQGVSYEQYV. As DNA, the CDR3 is TGCAGTGCTAGCCAAGGAGTTTCCTACGAGCAGTACGTC.

The chain couples TRBV7-9 to TRBJ2-6; no firm D call. Germline-derived CDR1 and CDR2 are SEHNR and FQNEAQ (reference sequence). V shed 5 bases and J shed 6 bases, with 14 bases lying between them. The CDR3 has 15 residues. This chain's CDR3 is CASSLSGPLANVLTF. DNA of the CDR3: TGTGCCAGCAGCCTCTCCGGTCCTTTGGCCAACGTCCTGACTTTC.

This clonotype was counted many times. The V gene is TRBV20-1, the J gene TRBJ1-5; tentative D call: TRBD1 (5 bases). Trimming removed 5 bases at V and 10 bases at J, with 18 bases between. CDR1 and CDR2 (germline): DFQATT, SNEGSKA (reference sequence). This CDR3 has 13 residues. This CDR3 reads CSAQTNLGRPQHF. The CDR3 bases are TGCAGTGCTCAAACTAACCTGGGGCGTCCCCAGCATTTT.

This clonotype was observed a few times. This chain connects TRBV20-1 to TRBJ2-3; D possibly corresponds to TRBD1 (6 bases). The germline V and J ends were trimmed by 6 bases and 1 base, with 17 bases remaining between them. Germline loops: CDR1 DFQATT, CDR2 SNEGSKA (reference sequence). This CDR3 is 15 amino acids long. The DNA of the CDR3 is TGCAGTGCCGGAGAAGGGGGAGTTGGCACAGATACGCAGTATTTT. As protein: CSAGEGGVGTDTQYF.

This chain uses TRBV19 with TRBJ2-3; 7 bases align to TRBD1. V gave up 1 base and J gave up 5 bases; unmatched junction bases: 3. Per germline, CDR1 LNHDA and CDR2 SQIVND (reference sequence). The CDR3 has 14 residues. This chain's CDR3 is CASSIVPGGDTQYF. As DNA, the CDR3 is TGTGCCAGTAGTATAGTGCCAGGGGGAGATACGCAGTATTTT. Looking up the rest from reference TRBV19 and TRBJ2-3 gives the full variable domain: DGGITQSPKYLFRKEGQNVTLSCEQNLNHDAMYWYRQDPGQGLRLIYYSQIVNDFQKGDIAEGYSVSREKKESFPLTVTSAQKNPTAFYLCASSIVPGGDTQYFGPGTRLTVL.

This clonotype was detected only a few times. The chain uses TRBV12-3 or TRBV12-4 and TRBJ1-1; D is ambiguous. The V and J ends lost 3 bases and 9 bases respectively, with 11 bases between them. This CDR3 comprises 12 residues. In DNA form, the CDR3 reads TGTGCCAGCAGTTTTTCTGCTCTGAAAGCTTTCTTT. Translation: CASSFSALKAFF.

The CDR3 DNA follows: TGTGCCAGCAGCTCTGAGTGGGGGGGGCGCACTGAAGCTTTCTTT. This gives the protein CASSSEWGGRTEAFF. V gene TRBV5-5 combines with J gene TRBJ1-1; maybe TRBD1 (6 bases). The length of the CDR3 is 15 residues. Trimming took off 3 bases at V and 4 bases at J, with 16 bases between the two ends. Per the germline V gene, CDR1 is SGHKS and CDR2 is YYEKEE (reference sequence).

The sample holds a few counts of this clonotype. This rearrangement joins TRBV6-1 to TRBJ2-7, with D perhaps given as TRBD1 or TRBD2 (5 bases each). The CDR3 runs 15 residues. The germline V gene has CDR1 MNHNS and CDR2 SASEGT. The germline V and J ends were trimmed by 0 bases and 6 bases, with 15 bases remaining between them. The CDR3 is CASSEAGTGPGEQYV. CDR3 nucleotide sequence: TGTGCCAGCAGTGAAGCTGGGACGGGGCCCGGCGAGCAGTACGTC.

Only a few counts were recorded for this clonotype. V is TRBV7-2 and J is TRBJ1-1; D gene uncertain. Per the germline V gene, CDR1 is SGHTA and CDR2 is FQGNSA. V was shortened by 1 base and J by 2 bases, with 8 bases between the two germline ends. This CDR3 has 14 residues. CDR3 protein: CASSLVTGNTEAFF. In DNA, the CDR3 is TGTGCCAGCAGCTTAGTGACGGGTAACACTGAAGCTTTCTTT.

This clonotype came up once. An end of the junction does not agree with germline; a read error may underlie this. This chain uses TRBV4-3 with TRBJ2-1; 7 bases match TRBD2. The CDR3 totals 15 residues. Germline CDR1 reads LGHNA; CDR2 reads YSLEER. The CDR3 is CASSQRDYPYNKQFF. The CDR3 region has the DNA TGCGCCAGCAGCCAGCGGGACTACCCCTACAATAAGCAGTTCTTC.

Ten or more counts support this clonotype. The V call is TRBV29-1, the J call TRBJ2-5; a possible D gene is TRBD2 (6 bases). Germline CDR1 SQVTM, CDR2 ANQGSEA. V lost 4 bases and J 5 bases, leaving 11 bases between the germline ends. This CDR3 has 12 residues. CDR3 DNA sequence: TGCAGCGTTGGGGGAGGAGGGGAGACCCAGTACTTC. Translating it yields CSVGGGGETQYF.

This chain links TRBV20-1 with TRBJ1-3, with D uncertain. The CDR3 consists of 14 residues. Looked up from germline, CDR1 is DFQATT and CDR2 is SNEGSKA (reference sequence). Trimming shortened V by 3 bases and J by 4 bases, and 13 bases separated the two germline ends. CDR3 in DNA: TGCAGTGCTAGGCCGGGATCAGCAGGAAACACCATATATTTT. This translates into CSARPGSAGNTIYF.

V gene TRBV7-2 combines with J gene TRBJ2-1; 7 positions agree with TRBD2. The CDR3 is made up of 15 amino acids. With V trimmed by 1 base and J by 7 bases, 7 bases remained unmatched. Germline CDR1 and CDR2: SGHTA and FQGNSA. CDR3 region: CASSLVVAGPNEQFF. The CDR3 nucleotides read TGTGCCAGCAGCTTAGTGGTAGCGGGCCCGAATGAGCAGTTCTTC.

J is TRBJ1-6 and V is TRBV19; TRBD1 matches at 11 bases. From germline, CDR1 is LNHDA and CDR2 SQIVND (reference sequence). The CDR3 spans 16 residues. Trimming took 7 bases from V and 3 from J; bases not matched to a gene: 5. The CDR3 region has the DNA TGTGCCAGTACCAGGACAGGGGGCTTCTATAATTCACCCCTCCACTTT. Its protein product is CASTRTGGFYNSPLHF.

The chain employs TRBV20-1 and TRBJ1-3, with D unclear. Germline CDR1 is DFQATT and CDR2 is SNEGSKA (reference sequence). The V gene lost 5 bases and the J gene lost 0 bases, with 14 bases spanning the gap. The CDR3 runs 15 residues. CDR3 coding DNA: TGCAGTGCTGCTAGTCCACAATACTCTGGAAACACCATATATTTT. This encodes CSAASPQYSGNTIYF.

For the CDR3, the DNA is TGTGCCAGCAGCTTAGCGCCGCTGGCTAGCGGGCGCTACGAGCAGTACTTC. Protein: CASSLAPLASGRYEQYF. This sequence joins TRBV7-9 and TRBJ2-7; TRBD2 aligns across 8 bases. Germline CDR1 reads SEHNR; CDR2 reads FQNEAQ (reference sequence). This CDR3 has 17 residues. The junction had 10 bases not matched to a gene; V was cut back by 0 bases and J by 3 bases.

CDR3 DNA sequence: TGTGCCAGCAGTTACCGGGCAGGGTTACGTTTCGACTATGGCTACACCTTC. It is translated as CASSYRAGLRFDYGYTF. The chain recombines TRBV6-5 with TRBJ1-2, with D possibly TRBD1 on 5 matching bases. The V gene's germline CDR1 is MNHEY and CDR2 SVGAGI. Trimming took 2 bases from V and 3 from J, leaving 19 bases between them. The CDR3 loop spans 17 amino acids.